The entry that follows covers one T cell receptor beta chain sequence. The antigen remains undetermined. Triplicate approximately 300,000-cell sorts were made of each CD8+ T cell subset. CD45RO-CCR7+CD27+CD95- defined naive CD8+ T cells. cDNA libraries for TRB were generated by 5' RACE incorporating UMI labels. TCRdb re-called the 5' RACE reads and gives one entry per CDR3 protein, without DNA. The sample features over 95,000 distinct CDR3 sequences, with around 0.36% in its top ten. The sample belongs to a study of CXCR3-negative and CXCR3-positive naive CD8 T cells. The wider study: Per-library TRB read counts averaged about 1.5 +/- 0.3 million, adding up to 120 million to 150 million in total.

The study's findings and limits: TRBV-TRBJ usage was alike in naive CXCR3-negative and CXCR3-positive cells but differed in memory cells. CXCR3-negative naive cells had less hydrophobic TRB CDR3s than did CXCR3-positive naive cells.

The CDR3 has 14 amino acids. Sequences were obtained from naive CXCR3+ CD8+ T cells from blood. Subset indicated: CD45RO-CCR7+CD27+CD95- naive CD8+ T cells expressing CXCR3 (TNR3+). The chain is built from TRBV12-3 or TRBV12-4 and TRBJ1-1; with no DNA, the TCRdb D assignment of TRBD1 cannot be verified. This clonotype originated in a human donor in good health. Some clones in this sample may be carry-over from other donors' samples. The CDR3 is CASRLGGPNTEAFF.